This T cell receptor (beta chain) came from a study of blood T cell repertoires in COVID-19. In the study overall: Spain, Italy and the United States supplied samples that represented acute and convalescent COVID-19. T cells, B-cell-depleted T cells, or PBMCs supplied cDNA or gDNA.

A Seattle source enrolled patients during active infection and followed them longitudinally. In the original workflow: Amplification of reference gene primers provided the estimated nucleated cell counts. Sequencing used immunoSEQ multiplex PCR; TCRdb keeps in-frame clones, though not all of them. The V and J calls and clone size are taken from that table; D and trimming were inferred from the DNA. The sample holds 150,000 to 200,000 clones, 83% seen once. The germline CDR1 and CDR2 sequences are SNHLY and FYNNEI. V trimming: 6 bases; J trimming: 5 bases; junction bases outside the gene matches: 8. The CDR3 consists of 16 residues.

Input material: peripheral blood. This TCR came from a woman in her 70s with COVID-19, enrolled during active disease. This chain joins TRBV2 and TRBJ2-5; 14 nucleotides line up with TRBD2. CDR3 sequence reads: CASRGGTSGSVETQYF. The CDR3 DNA reads as TGTGCCAGCAGGGGTGGGACTAGCGGGAGTGTTGAGACCCAGTACTTC.